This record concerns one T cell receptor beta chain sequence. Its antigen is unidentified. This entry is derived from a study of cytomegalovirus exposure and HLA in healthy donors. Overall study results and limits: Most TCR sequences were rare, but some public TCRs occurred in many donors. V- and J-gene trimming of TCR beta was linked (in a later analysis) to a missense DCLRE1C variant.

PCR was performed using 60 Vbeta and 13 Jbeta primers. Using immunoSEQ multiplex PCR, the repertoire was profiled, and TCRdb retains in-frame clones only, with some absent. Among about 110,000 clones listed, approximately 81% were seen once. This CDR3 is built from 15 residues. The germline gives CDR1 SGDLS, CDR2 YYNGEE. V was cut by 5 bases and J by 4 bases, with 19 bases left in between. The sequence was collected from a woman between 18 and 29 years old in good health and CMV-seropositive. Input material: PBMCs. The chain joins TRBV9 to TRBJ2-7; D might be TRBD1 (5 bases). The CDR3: CASSDGARGTYEQYF. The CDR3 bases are TGTGCCAGCAGTGATGGGGCCCGAGGTACTTACGAGCAGTACTTC. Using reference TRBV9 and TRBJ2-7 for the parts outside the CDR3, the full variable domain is DSGVTQTPKHLITATGQRVTLRCSPRSGDLSVYWYQQSLDQGLQFLIQYYNGEERAKGNILERFSAQQFPDLHSELNLSSLELGDSALYFCASSDGARGTYEQYFGPGTRLTVT.